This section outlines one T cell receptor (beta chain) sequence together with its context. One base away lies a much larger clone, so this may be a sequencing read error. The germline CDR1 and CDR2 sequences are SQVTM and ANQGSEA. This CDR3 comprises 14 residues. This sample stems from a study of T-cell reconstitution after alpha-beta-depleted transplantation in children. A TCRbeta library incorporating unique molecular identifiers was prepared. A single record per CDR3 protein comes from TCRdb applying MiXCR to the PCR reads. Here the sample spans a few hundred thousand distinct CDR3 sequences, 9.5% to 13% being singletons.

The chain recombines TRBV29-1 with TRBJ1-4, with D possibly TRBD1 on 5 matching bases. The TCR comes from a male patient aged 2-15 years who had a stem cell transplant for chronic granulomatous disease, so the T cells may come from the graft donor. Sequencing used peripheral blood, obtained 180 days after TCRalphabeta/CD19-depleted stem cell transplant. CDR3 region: CSVARGKANEKPFF. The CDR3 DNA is TGCAGCGTGGCCCGGGGGAAGGCTAATGAAAAACCGTTTTTT. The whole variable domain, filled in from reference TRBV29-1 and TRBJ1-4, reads SAVISQKPSRDICQRGTSLTIQCQVDSQVTMMFWYRQQPGQSLTLIATANQGSEATYESGFVIDKFPISRPNLTFSTLTVSNMSPEDSSIYLCSVARGKANEKPFFGSGTQLSVL.